Listed below are T cell receptor beta chains from one sample, sequenced in a study of cytotoxic CD8 clonotypes in ibrutinib-treated CLL. Libraries were prepared by immunoSEQ multiplex PCR; TCRdb keeps only in-frame clonotypes and omits some of them. In the table there are around 160,000 clones, roughly 90% of which are singletons. This sample comprised PBMCs, obtained at disease progression, from a patient treated with ibrutinib. Source of these receptors: a human donor with chronic lymphocytic leukemia. CDR3s include the opening cysteine and the closing phenylalanine or tryptophan. Fields, in order: V gene, J gene, clone size, D gene, CDR3 DNA, CDR3 protein. A D gene is named only where the DNA matches it firmly. Clone size is not always given. Where it is, it says once, few, many or a class for expanded clones.

V gene: TRBV28; J gene: TRBJ1-5; clone size: NA; D gene: NA; CDR3 DNA: TGTGCCAGCAGTTCTCCCCCCATGCATTTT; CDR3 protein: CASSSPPMHF
V gene: TRBV19; J gene: TRBJ2-7; clone size: NA; D gene: NA; CDR3 DNA: TGTGCCAGTAGTTCCGGGGGCTTCTACGAGCAGTACTTC; CDR3 protein: CASSSGGFYEQYF
V gene: TRBV9; J gene: TRBJ2-7; clone size: NA; D gene: TRBD1; CDR3 DNA: TGTGCCAGCAGCGTAGGTGGGACAGGTAAATACGAGCAGTACTTC; CDR3 protein: CASSVGGTGKYEQYF
V gene: TRBV7-8; J gene: TRBJ1-4; clone size: NA; D gene: NA; CDR3 DNA: TGTGCCAGCAGCTCGTACAGTTATGAAAAACTGTTTTTT; CDR3 protein: CASSSYSYEKLFF
V gene: TRBV19; J gene: TRBJ1-3; clone size: many; D gene: NA; CDR3 DNA: TGTGCCAGCGGGGTCGGGGGAAACACCATATATTTT; CDR3 protein: CASGVGGNTIYF
V gene: TRBV5-4; J gene: TRBJ2-2; clone size: NA; D gene: NA; CDR3 DNA: TGTGCCAGCAGCTGGGGTTCGAGCGGGGAGCTGTTTTTT; CDR3 protein: CASSWGSSGELFF
V gene: TRBV6-4; J gene: TRBJ2-1; clone size: NA; D gene: TRBD2; CDR3 DNA: TGTGCCAGCAGTCCGGGGACTAGCGGGAGGGATGAGCAGTTCTTC; CDR3 protein: CASSPGTSGRDEQFF
V gene: TRBV5-8; J gene: TRBJ2-5; clone size: NA; D gene: NA; CDR3 DNA: TGTGCCAGCAGCTTAAACAAGCAAGAGACCCAGTACTTC; CDR3 protein: CASSLNKQETQYF
V gene: TRBV19; J gene: TRBJ2-3; clone size: NA; D gene: NA; CDR3 DNA: TGTGCCAGTAGTATCAGGGGGGGAGCGGAGCCGACCACAGATACGCAGTATTTT; CDR3 protein: CASSIRGGAEPTTDTQYF
V gene: TRBV11-1; J gene: TRBJ2-7; clone size: few; D gene: TRBD1; CDR3 DNA: TGTGCCAGCAGCTTAGGACAGGGGGCTGACGAGCAGTACTTC; CDR3 protein: CASSLGQGADEQYF
V gene: TRBV6-1; J gene: TRBJ1-1; clone size: NA; D gene: NA; CDR3 DNA: TGTGCCAGCAGTGGGACGGGTATGAACACTGAAGCTTTCTTT; CDR3 protein: CASSGTGMNTEAFF
V gene: TRBV7-9; J gene: TRBJ2-7; clone size: NA; D gene: NA; CDR3 DNA: TGTGCCAGCAGCCCCCTTATTGGATCTACCCTACGAGAGCAGTACTTC; CDR3 protein: CASSPLIGSTLREQYF
V gene: TRBV27; J gene: TRBJ2-7; clone size: NA; D gene: NA; CDR3 DNA: TGTGCCAGCAGTTTTCTTACCGTGGGACCCCAAAACGAGCAGTACTTC; CDR3 protein: CASSFLTVGPQNEQYF
V gene: TRBV5-6; J gene: TRBJ1-2; clone size: NA; D gene: NA; CDR3 DNA: TGTGCCAGCAGCTCCCCGGGTGGCGTCCCCTATGGCTACACCTTC; CDR3 protein: CASSSPGGVPYGYTF
V gene: TRBV21-1; J gene: TRBJ2-4; clone size: NA; D gene: NA; CDR3 DNA: TGTGCCAGCAGCAAAGGGCTGGCGGGAGGTCCCAAAAACATTCAGTACTTC; CDR3 protein: CASSKGLAGGPKNIQYF
V gene: TRBV19; J gene: TRBJ2-7; clone size: NA; D gene: NA; CDR3 DNA: TGTGCCAGTAGCTTGAGGGGAAGCGGTCACCTCTCCTACGAGCAGTACTTC; CDR3 protein: CASSLRGSGHLSYEQYF
V gene: TRBV7-9; J gene: TRBJ2-1; clone size: NA; D gene: NA; CDR3 DNA: TGTGCCAGCAGATCCGGGATTTGGGCTTACAATGAGCAGTTCTTC; CDR3 protein: CASRSGIWAYNEQFF
V gene: TRBV30; J gene: TRBJ1-2; clone size: NA; D gene: TRBD1; CDR3 DNA: TGTGCCTGGAGCGTTACAGGGGACTATGGCTACACCTTC; CDR3 protein: CAWSVTGDYGYTF
V gene: TRBV5-1; J gene: TRBJ1-1; clone size: NA; D gene: NA; CDR3 DNA: TGCGCCAGCAGCTACAGTAGCCTCAGGGGAGTTAGCACTGAAGCTTTCTTT; CDR3 protein: CASSYSSLRGVSTEAFF
V gene: TRBV19; J gene: TRBJ2-7; clone size: NA; D gene: NA; CDR3 DNA: TGTGCCAGTAGTGCGAGGCCAGCGCAGAGCTCCTACGAGCAGTACTTC; CDR3 protein: CASSARPAQSSYEQYF
V gene: TRBV7-8; J gene: TRBJ1-5; clone size: NA; D gene: TRBD1; CDR3 DNA: TGTGCCAGCAGCTCGCTGCAGTACCGGACAGGGAATAGCAATCAGCCCCAGCATTTT; CDR3 protein: CASSSLQYRTGNSNQPQHF
V gene: TRBV5-1; J gene: TRBJ1-1; clone size: once; D gene: NA; CDR3 DNA: TGCGCCAGCAGCTTTCTAAGGGGTCGTGAAAACACTGAAGCTTTCTTT; CDR3 protein: CASSFLRGRENTEAFF
V gene: TRBV2; J gene: TRBJ1-4; clone size: once; D gene: NA; CDR3 DNA: TGTGCCAGTACTTCCCGGATGGGGGAAAAACTGTTTTTT; CDR3 protein: CASTSRMGEKLFF
V gene: TRBV6-4; J gene: TRBJ2-7; clone size: NA; D gene: NA; CDR3 DNA: TGTGCCAGCAGTGACTGGGAGGCATTTGTACGGAACTACGAGCAGTACTTC; CDR3 protein: CASSDWEAFVRNYEQYF
V gene: TRBV5-1; J gene: TRBJ2-1; clone size: NA; D gene: TRBD2; CDR3 DNA: TGCGCCAGCAGCTTGCCCCGACTAGCGGGAGGGCCGAGGACCTACAATGAGCAGTTCTTC; CDR3 protein: CASSLPRLAGGPRTYNEQFF
V gene: TRBV5-1; J gene: TRBJ1-4; clone size: NA; D gene: NA; CDR3 DNA: TGCGCCAGCAGCCATTCGACGTCAACTAATGAAAAACTGTTTTTT; CDR3 protein: CASSHSTSTNEKLFF
V gene: TRBV6-1; J gene: TRBJ2-7; clone size: NA; D gene: NA; CDR3 DNA: TGTGCCAGCAGTGAATTCAGGGTCAGCTCCTACGAGCAGTACTTC; CDR3 protein: CASSEFRVSSYEQYF
V gene: TRBV7-2; J gene: TRBJ2-5; clone size: NA; D gene: NA; CDR3 DNA: TGTGCCAGCAGCTTAGCCCGCGGGGCGGTCCAAGAGACCCAGTACTTC; CDR3 protein: CASSLARGAVQETQYF
V gene: TRBV19; J gene: TRBJ2-2; clone size: NA; D gene: TRBD2; CDR3 DNA: TGTGCCACAACGTTGGGACTAGCGGGAGGTCAGGCCGGGGAGCTGTTTTTT; CDR3 protein: CATTLGLAGGQAGELFF
V gene: TRBV5-4; J gene: TRBJ1-4; clone size: NA; D gene: NA; CDR3 DNA: TGTGCCAGCAGCGGGGCGGGGGCAACTAATGAAAAACTGTTTTTT; CDR3 protein: CASSGAGATNEKLFF
V gene: TRBV20-1; J gene: TRBJ2-1; clone size: NA; D gene: NA; CDR3 DNA: TGCAGTAGGTATGACGGGAATGAGCAGTTCTTC; CDR3 protein: CSRYDGNEQFF
V gene: TRBV18; J gene: TRBJ2-7; clone size: NA; D gene: TRBD2; CDR3 DNA: TGTGCCAGCTCACAAGGGACTACCTACGAGCAGTACTTC; CDR3 protein: CASSQGTTYEQYF
V gene: TRBV7-2; J gene: TRBJ2-3; clone size: NA; D gene: TRBD1; CDR3 DNA: TGTGCCAGCAGCTTTCAGCCCGGGACAGGCACAGATACGCAGTATTTT; CDR3 protein: CASSFQPGTGTDTQYF
V gene: TRBV18; J gene: TRBJ2-2; clone size: NA; D gene: NA; CDR3 DNA: TGTGCCAGCAACAGAGGCGCGACCGGGGAGCTGTTTTTT; CDR3 protein: CASNRGATGELFF
V gene: TRBV9; J gene: TRBJ2-3; clone size: NA; D gene: TRBD2; CDR3 DNA: TGTGCCAGCAGCGTCGGAAGCGGGAGGGGGGGCACAGATACGCAGTATTTT; CDR3 protein: CASSVGSGRGGTDTQYF
V gene: TRBV7-8; J gene: TRBJ2-7; clone size: NA; D gene: TRBD2; CDR3 DNA: TGTGCCAGCAGCTCCGGACTAGCGGGTACCTACGAGCAGTACTTC; CDR3 protein: CASSSGLAGTYEQYF
V gene: TRBV25-1; J gene: TRBJ2-7; clone size: once; D gene: NA; CDR3 DNA: TGTGCCAGCAGTGGTAACAGTCTCTCCTACGAGCAGTACTTC; CDR3 protein: CASSGNSLSYEQYF
V gene: TRBV5-1; J gene: TRBJ1-4; clone size: NA; D gene: NA; CDR3 DNA: TGCGCCAGCAACGCCCAGGGCGGCGGGGAAAAACTGTTTTTT; CDR3 protein: CASNAQGGGEKLFF
V gene: TRBV18; J gene: TRBJ2-7; clone size: NA; D gene: TRBD1; CDR3 DNA: TGTGCCAGCTCCCAAAGAGCAGGGACAGGGTCCTACGAGCAGTACTTC; CDR3 protein: CASSQRAGTGSYEQYF
V gene: TRBV7-9; J gene: TRBJ1-1; clone size: NA; D gene: NA; CDR3 DNA: TGTGCCAGCAGCTCATGGGCGGGCACTGAAGCTTTCTTT; CDR3 protein: CASSSWAGTEAFF
V gene: TRBV2; J gene: TRBJ1-2; clone size: NA; D gene: NA; CDR3 DNA: TGTGCCAGCAGGGGCAGGGGACTTGGCTACACCTTC; CDR3 protein: CASRGRGLGYTF